This T cell receptor (beta chain) emerged from a study of cytomegalovirus exposure and HLA in healthy donors. Study at large: Around 200 million T cells yielded more than 95 million unique TCR beta sequences, as an earlier analysis found. The study's findings and limits: Across donors, most TCRs were seen rarely, yet some public ones were widespread. TCR beta chains numbering under 200 were designated cytomegalovirus-associated. Specificity of a few CMV-associated chains for CMV antigens was verified in vitro.

Worth noting for this clone: What it binds is not known.

Looked up from germline, CDR1 is MNHNS and CDR2 is SASEGT. V lost 7 bases, J lost 4 bases, and 18 bases lay in between. This CDR3 spans 15 amino acids. In the PCR, 60 Vbeta and 13 Jbeta primers were used. Assay used: immunoSEQ multiplex PCR; TCRdb lists only in-frame clones, some missing. The sample consists of around 94,000 clones, roughly four fifths of them appearing once. Sequencing was done on a sample of PBMCs. This rearrangement joins TRBV6-1 to TRBJ2-3; TRBD2 is a possible D gene (6 bases). The receptor comes from a woman in her forties in good health and CMV-seropositive. CDR3 in amino acids: CASTLKGAGPDTQYF. The CDR3 nucleotides are TGTGCCAGCACCCTCAAAGGGGCGGGACCAGATACGCAGTATTTT.